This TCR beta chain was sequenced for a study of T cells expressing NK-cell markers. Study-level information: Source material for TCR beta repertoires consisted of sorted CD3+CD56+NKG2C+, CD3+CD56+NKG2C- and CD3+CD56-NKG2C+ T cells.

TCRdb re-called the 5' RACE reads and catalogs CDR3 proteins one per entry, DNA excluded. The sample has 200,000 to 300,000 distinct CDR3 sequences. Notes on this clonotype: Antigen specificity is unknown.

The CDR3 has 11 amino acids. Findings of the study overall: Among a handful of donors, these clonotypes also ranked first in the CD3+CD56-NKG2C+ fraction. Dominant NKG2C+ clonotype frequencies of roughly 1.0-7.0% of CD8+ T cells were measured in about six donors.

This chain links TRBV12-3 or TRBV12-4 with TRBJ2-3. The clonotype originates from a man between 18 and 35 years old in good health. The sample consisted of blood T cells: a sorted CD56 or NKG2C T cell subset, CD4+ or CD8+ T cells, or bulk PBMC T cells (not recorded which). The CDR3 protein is CASSTADTQYF.